This is a list of T cell receptor beta chains from one sample in a study of T cell responses to AZD1222 COVID-19 vaccine. Profiling relied on immunoSEQ multiplex PCR, and the TCRdb table lists in-frame clones only, not all of them. The profile shows about 72,000 clones, 80% to 90% of them singletons. The material was peripheral blood, obtained on day 0 of AZD1222 vaccination. The receptors stem from an adult in good health. Both conserved end residues are part of each CDR3. D genes are given only for firm matches. Clone sizes are given selectively: once, few, many, or a class where the clone is expanded.

D gene: -
V gene: TRBV7-2
clone size: -
J gene: TRBJ2-1
CDR3 protein: CASSFRGNNEQFF
CDR3 DNA: TGTGCCAGCAGCTTCAGAGGGAACAATGAGCAGTTCTTC

D gene: TRBD2
V gene: TRBV5-4
clone size: -
J gene: TRBJ2-7
CDR3 protein: CASSLASWGGLTYEQYF
CDR3 DNA: TGTGCCAGCAGCTTGGCGAGTTGGGGGGGTCTTACCTACGAGCAGTACTTC

D gene: -
V gene: TRBV9
clone size: -
J gene: TRBJ2-5
CDR3 protein: CASSVDQAGTQYF
CDR3 DNA: TGTGCCAGCAGCGTAGACCAGGCAGGGACCCAGTACTTC

D gene: -
V gene: TRBV29-1
clone size: -
J gene: TRBJ1-2
CDR3 protein: CSVDRAHGYTF
CDR3 DNA: TGCAGCGTTGACAGGGCACATGGCTACACCTTC

D gene: -
V gene: TRBV18
clone size: -
J gene: TRBJ2-3
CDR3 protein: CASSPSTDTQYF
CDR3 DNA: TGTGCCAGCTCACCTAGCACAGATACGCAGTATTTT

D gene: TRBD1
V gene: TRBV4-1
clone size: -
J gene: TRBJ2-5
CDR3 protein: CASSLPKEGGRETQYF
CDR3 DNA: TGCGCCAGCAGCCTCCCGAAGGAAGGGGGCAGGGAGACCCAGTACTTC

D gene: -
V gene: TRBV29-1
clone size: -
J gene: TRBJ1-2
CDR3 protein: CSVRYPDLSYTF
CDR3 DNA: TGCAGCGTTAGGTATCCCGACTTGAGCTACACCTTC

D gene: -
V gene: TRBV6-5
clone size: -
J gene: TRBJ2-5
CDR3 protein: CASSYGASGETQYF
CDR3 DNA: TGTGCCAGCAGTTACGGTGCTTCCGGGGAGACCCAGTACTTC

D gene: -
V gene: TRBV15
clone size: once
J gene: TRBJ2-1
CDR3 protein: CATSSSHLGEQFF
CDR3 DNA: TGTGCCACCAGCAGTAGCCACCTCGGGGAGCAGTTCTTC

D gene: -
V gene: TRBV19
clone size: few
J gene: TRBJ1-5
CDR3 protein: CASSIGLGGNLNQPQHF
CDR3 DNA: TGTGCCAGTAGTATAGGTCTGGGAGGGAATTTAAATCAGCCCCAGCATTTT

D gene: -
V gene: TRBV29-1
clone size: -
J gene: TRBJ1-5
CDR3 protein: CSVEGGGGNQPQHF
CDR3 DNA: TGCAGCGTTGAAGGGGGAGGCGGCAATCAGCCCCAGCATTTT

D gene: -
V gene: TRBV28
clone size: -
J gene: TRBJ2-1
CDR3 protein: CASSWGNEQFF
CDR3 DNA: TGTGCCAGCAGTTGGGGCAATGAGCAGTTCTTC

D gene: -
V gene: TRBV4-3
clone size: -
J gene: TRBJ1-4
CDR3 protein: CASSQDQGSATNEKLFF
CDR3 DNA: TGCGCCAGCAGCCAAGATCAGGGTTCGGCGACTAATGAAAAACTGTTTTTT

D gene: -
V gene: TRBV4-1
clone size: -
J gene: TRBJ2-1
CDR3 protein: CASSRDSYGEQFF
CDR3 DNA: TGCGCCAGCAGCCGAGACTCGTACGGTGAGCAGTTCTTC

D gene: -
V gene: TRBV19
clone size: few
J gene: TRBJ1-6
CDR3 protein: CASSILDEDPPLHF
CDR3 DNA: TGTGCCAGTAGTATTCTGGACGAGGATCCACCCCTCCACTTT

D gene: -
V gene: TRBV21-1
clone size: -
J gene: TRBJ1-1
CDR3 protein: CASSKSTGENTEAFF
CDR3 DNA: TGTGCCAGCAGCAAATCTACAGGGGAAAACACTGAAGCTTTCTTT

D gene: -
V gene: TRBV30
clone size: once
J gene: TRBJ1-1
CDR3 protein: CAWSPTDGDPSEAFF
CDR3 DNA: TGTGCCTGGAGTCCGACGGACGGGGATCCCAGTGAAGCTTTCTTT

D gene: TRBD1
V gene: TRBV7-3
clone size: -
J gene: TRBJ1-6
CDR3 protein: CASSVDRVDSPLHF
CDR3 DNA: TGTGCCAGCAGCGTAGACAGGGTGGATTCACCCCTCCACTTT

D gene: TRBD1
V gene: TRBV23-1
clone size: -
J gene: TRBJ1-1
CDR3 protein: CASSQCPIDRDLNTEAFF
CDR3 DNA: TGCGCCAGCAGTCAATGCCCCATCGACAGGGATTTGAACACTGAAGCTTTCTTT

D gene: -
V gene: TRBV3-1/TRBV3-2
clone size: -
J gene: TRBJ1-1
CDR3 protein: CASSHGSSSEAFF
CDR3 DNA: TGTGCCAGCAGCCACGGATCGAGCTCTGAAGCTTTCTTT

D gene: TRBD1
V gene: TRBV7-2
clone size: -
J gene: TRBJ1-5
CDR3 protein: CASSLAGQTSNQPQHF
CDR3 DNA: TGTGCCAGCAGCTTAGCGGGACAGACTAGCAATCAGCCCCAGCATTTT

D gene: -
V gene: TRBV20-1
clone size: once
J gene: TRBJ2-2
CDR3 protein: CSVSPGSINTGELFF
CDR3 DNA: TGCAGTGTTAGTCCAGGGAGCATCAACACCGGGGAGCTGTTTTTT

D gene: -
V gene: TRBV28
clone size: -
J gene: TRBJ1-6
CDR3 protein: CASSPLESPLHF
CDR3 DNA: TGTGCCAGCAGTCCCCTAGAATCACCCCTCCACTTT

D gene: TRBD1
V gene: TRBV5-1
clone size: -
J gene: TRBJ1-5
CDR3 protein: CASSLGGTGARQPQHF
CDR3 DNA: TGCGCCAGCAGCTTGGGGGGGACAGGGGCCAGACAGCCCCAGCATTTT

D gene: TRBD1
V gene: TRBV5-6
clone size: -
J gene: TRBJ1-1
CDR3 protein: CASSIYRGTWSNTEAFF
CDR3 DNA: TGTGCCAGCAGCATATACAGGGGAACCTGGTCGAACACTGAAGCTTTCTTT